One and the same sample provided the 25 T cell receptor beta chains below, sequenced in a study of blood T cells in healthy people across ages. Primers used in a second PCR of roughly 6 to 12 cycles were a sample-barcoded 5' primer and a J-beta primer mix. In TCRdb, the 5' RACE reads were re-called with MiXCR into one record per CDR3 protein. This sample has some 710,000 distinct CDR3 sequences, with about 47% found just once. Source material: blood. The receptors shown here come from an elderly man in good health.

Many counts were recorded for this clonotype. The CDR3 region has the DNA TGCAGTGCTAGAGATCCCGACGGGCGCACAGATACGCAGTATTTT. Its translation is CSARDPDGRTDTQYF. V usage is TRBV20-1 and J usage is TRBJ2-3; D is unclear. Trimming stripped 0 bases from V and 1 base from J, with 11 bases between. Germline V gene sequence: CDR1 DFQATT, CDR2 SNEGSKA (reference sequence). The CDR3 totals 15 residues.

This chain uses TRBV3-1 with TRBJ2-1; TRBD1 matches 9 bases. Looked up from germline, CDR1 is LGHDT and CDR2 is YNNKEL (reference sequence). CDR3 length: 14 residues. V lost 2 bases and J lost 9; bases outside the gene matches: 5. The CDR3 sequence is CASSQFPTGGEQFF. CDR3 nucleotide sequence: TGTGCCAGCAGCCAATTCCCGACAGGGGGTGAGCAGTTCTTC.

The chain carries TRBV3-1 and TRBJ2-3, with D hard to call. V was clipped by 0 bases and J by 6 bases, with 7 bases between them. The length of the CDR3 is 13 residues. Germline lookup yields CDR1 LGHDT and CDR2 YNNKEL (reference sequence). CDR3 protein: CASSQDTIDTQYF. The DNA for the CDR3 is TGTGCCAGCAGCCAAGACACAATTGATACGCAGTATTTT.

The V and J genes are TRBV6-6 and TRBJ2-6; D is perhaps TRBD2 (5 bases). CDR3 length: 17 residues. Germline loops: CDR1 MNHNY, CDR2 SVGAGI (reference sequence). Trimming left V 0 bases short and J 0 bases short, with 9 bases between. DNA for the CDR3: TGTGCCAGCAGTTACTCGAGGGATACCTCTGGGGCCAACGTCCTGACTTTC. It codes for CASSYSRDTSGANVLTF.

The chain carries TRBV2 and TRBJ2-1, with D unresolved. CDR3 size: 15 residues. In germline, CDR1 is SNHLY, CDR2 FYNNEI. V dropped 6 bases and J dropped 3 bases, with 15 bases sitting between them. CDR3 sequence reads: CASRSGPQDYNEQFF. In nucleotides, the CDR3 is TGTGCCAGCAGGTCCGGGCCCCAGGACTACAATGAGCAGTTCTTC.

Only a few counts were recorded for this clonotype. This chain links TRBV3-1 with TRBJ2-1; 9 bases match TRBD2. Germline CDR1 and CDR2: LGHDT and YNNKEL (reference sequence). CDR3 length equals 15 residues. The J segment lost 5 bases and the V segment lost 4 bases, leaving 6 bases of the junction unmatched. CDR3 amino acids: CASSPRTSANNEQFF. CDR3 bases: TGTGCCAGCAGCCCACGGACTAGCGCTAACAATGAGCAGTTCTTC.

This chain joins TRBV4-3 and TRBJ2-7; D is perhaps TRBD2 (5 bases). CDR1 and CDR2 (germline): LGHNA, YSLEER. The CDR3 consists of 15 residues. Between the trimmed V and J ends, which lost 3 bases and 4 bases, there was a span of 16 bases. The CDR3 nucleotides read TGCGCCAGCAGCCAGGCAGGACTCCCAGGATACGAGCAGTACTTC. Protein: CASSQAGLPGYEQYF.

The chain couples TRBV10-3 to TRBJ1-2; D not certain. In germline, CDR1 is ENHRY, CDR2 SYGVKD. V shed 11 bases and J shed 4 bases, with 11 bases lying between them. This CDR3 region has 11 residues. CDR3 sequence reads: CAVSEGYGYTF. CDR3 nucleotides: TGTGCCGTAAGTGAGGGCTATGGCTACACCTTC.

J is TRBJ2-1 and V is TRBV4-2; 10 bases match TRBD2. CDR3 size: 17 residues. V lost 1 base, J lost 9 bases, and 12 bases stayed unmatched. Germline CDR1 LGHNA, CDR2 YNFKEQ. CDR3 protein: CASSQVVASGSSSEQFF. CDR3 nucleotide sequence: TGTGCCAGCAGCCAAGTAGTGGCTAGCGGGAGTTCCAGTGAGCAGTTCTTC.

Many counts were recorded for this clonotype. J is TRBJ2-5 and V is TRBV20-1, with 15 bases fitting TRBD2. Trimming took 3 bases from V and 7 from J; bases not matched to a gene: 12. Germline V gene data show CDR1 as DFQATT and CDR2 as SNEGSKA (reference sequence). This CDR3 has 17 amino acids. As DNA, the CDR3 is TGCAGTGCTAGTGAAGGACTAGCGGGAGGGCCGATTGGGACCCAGTACTTC. Protein sequence: CSASEGLAGGPIGTQYF.

This sequence joins TRBV11-2 and TRBJ2-7; D is unclear. The J call is uncertain, as TRBJ2-5 better fits the DNA end. The CDR3 spans 12 residues. Germline V gene sequence: CDR1 SGHAT, CDR2 FQNNGV. CDR3 in amino acids: CASSPVPETQYF. The CDR3 DNA reads TGTGCCAGCAGCCCAGTCCCTGAGACCCAGTACTTC.

This clonotype was picked up a small number of times. V usage is TRBV20-1 and J usage is TRBJ2-7; possible D gene TRBD2, 5 bases. Germline V gene lookup returns CDR1 DFQATT and CDR2 SNEGSKA (reference sequence). This CDR3 spans 13 amino acids. The CDR3 protein is CSAQLTRTHEQYF. The CDR3 DNA sequence: TGCAGCGCTCAATTAACTAGGACGCACGAGCAGTACTTC.

A few counts support this clonotype. The chain joins TRBV4-2 to TRBJ1-1; the match to TRBD1 covers 8 bases. The junction had 11 bases not matched to a gene; V was cut back by 5 bases and J by 3 bases. The CDR3 sequence is 16 residues long. Germline V gene lookup returns CDR1 LGHNA and CDR2 YNFKEQ. CDR3 protein: CASSERQGPKDTEAFF. The CDR3 DNA is TGTGCCAGCAGCGAGAGACAGGGGCCAAAAGACACTGAAGCTTTCTTT.

This clonotype appeared many times. The V gene is TRBV29-1, the J gene TRBJ1-1; D is unresolved. V lost 0 bases, J lost 4 bases, and 15 bases lay in between. CDR1 is SQVTM and CDR2 is ANQGSEA in the germline V gene. This CDR3 region has 15 residues. CDR3 sequence (DNA): TGCAGCGTTGAAGACTCCACACTGGTTACCACTGAAGCTTTCTTT. Its protein is CSVEDSTLVTTEAFF.

In its sample, this clonotype was seen many times. The CDR3 is CSATEGLAVEETQYF. CDR3 bases: TGCAGTGCTACGGAGGGACTAGCGGTAGAAGAGACCCAGTACTTC. This rearrangement joins TRBV20-1 to TRBJ2-5, with 11 bases aligning to TRBD2. CDR1 is DFQATT and CDR2 is SNEGSKA in the germline V gene (reference sequence). V lost 4 bases to trimming and J lost 3 bases; unmatched junction nucleotides: 7. The CDR3 contains 15 residues.

As DNA, the CDR3 is TGCAGTGCCCCCGCTAGCGGGTGGAATGAGCAGTTCTTC. Protein: CSAPASGWNEQFF. The chain employs TRBV20-1 and TRBJ2-1; 8 bases align to TRBD2. Germline assignment: CDR1 DFQATT and CDR2 SNEGSKA (reference sequence). The length of the CDR3 is 13 residues. Trimming at V came to 6 bases and at J to 7 bases, leaving 8 bases not matched to a gene.

This clonotype was recorded many times. V gene TRBV7-2 combines with J gene TRBJ2-3; D remains unclear. V lost 3 bases to trimming and J lost 4 bases, with 5 bases between them. The CDR3 has 12 amino acids. Germline V CDR1 and CDR2: SGHTA, FQGNSA. CDR3 nucleotides: TGTGCCAGCAGCTTGAAGGCAGATACGCAGTATTTT. Amino acids: CASSLKADTQYF.

The V call is TRBV6-1, the J call TRBJ2-5; D is ambiguous. The end of the DNA is better explained by TRBJ2-7, so the J call may be wrong. Per the germline V gene, CDR1 is MNHNS and CDR2 is SASEGT. The CDR3 is 12 residues long. In nucleotides, the CDR3 is TGTGCCAGCAGTGAAGTTTTATACGAGCAGTACTTC. It specifies CASSEVLYEQYF.

This clonotype has a handful of counts. The rearrangement joins TRBV6-1 to TRBJ2-1; TRBD2 matches at 10 bases. V lost 2 bases and J lost 5; bases outside the gene matches: 9. The CDR3 totals 17 residues. Germline CDR1 is MNHNS and CDR2 is SASEGT. The CDR3 coding sequence is TGTGCCAGCAGTGAAATCTGGTTAACTAGCGGGAACAATGAGCAGTTCTTC. Encoded protein: CASSEIWLTSGNNEQFF.

This rearrangement joins TRBV15 to TRBJ1-2, with D uncertain. The CDR3 has 12 amino acids. Germline values: CDR1 LNHNV, CDR2 YYDKDF (reference sequence). Deletions cut 0 bases from V and 8 bases from J, with 7 bases between. CDR3 sequence reads: CATSREGFGYTF. CDR3 nucleotides: TGTGCCACCAGCAGAGAGGGGTTCGGCTACACCTTC.

This clonotype came up a few times. The chain carries TRBV5-1 and TRBJ2-1, with TRBD2 matching over 9 bases. Per the germline V gene, CDR1 is SGHRS and CDR2 is YFSETQ. CDR3 length: 16 amino acids. With 0 bases clipped from V and 10 bases from J, the junction kept 11 bases outside the gene matches. CDR3 sequence reads: CASSLASGITNQEQFF. The CDR3 bases are TGCGCCAGCAGCTTGGCTAGCGGGATAACCAACCAGGAGCAGTTCTTC.

A note on this clonotype: Since a much larger clone is just one base distant, this may be a read error. This chain joins TRBV20-1 and TRBJ2-7; maybe TRBD2 (6 bases). The V and J ends lost 3 bases and 7 bases respectively, with 19 bases between them. The CDR3 spans 14 residues. In germline, CDR1 is DFQATT, CDR2 SNEGSKA (reference sequence). As DNA, the CDR3 is TGCAGTGCTAGTTTCCAGCGGGCGACCAATGAGCAGTACTTC. It encodes CSASFQRATNEQYF.

J is TRBJ1-1 and V is TRBV5-5; no definite D call. Germline V gene lookup returns CDR1 SGHKS and CDR2 YYEKEE (reference sequence). The CDR3 loop spans 13 amino acids. V was trimmed by 3 bases and J by 5 bases, leaving 11 bases between them. CDR3 protein: CASSSSSGTEAFF. CDR3 nucleotides: TGTGCCAGCAGCTCGTCCTCAGGTACTGAAGCTTTCTTT.

The CDR3 coding sequence is TGCAGTGCTAGACGACAAGCAGTGAACGAGCAGTACTTC. The encoded protein is CSARRQAVNEQYF. V usage is TRBV20-1 and J usage is TRBJ2-5; D gene unclear. The assigned J gene may be wrong: the sequence end matches TRBJ2-7 better. The germline gives CDR1 DFQATT, CDR2 SNEGSKA (reference sequence). CDR3 length: 13 amino acids.

The rearrangement joins TRBV20-1 to TRBJ2-1; D may be TRBD2 (6 bases). TRBJ2-7 explains the end of the DNA better; the J call may be wrong. The CDR3 is 16 amino acids. CDR1 DFQATT and CDR2 SNEGSKA come from the germline V gene (reference sequence). CDR3 amino acids: CSARKLARDVYNEQYF. In DNA form, the CDR3 reads TGCAGTGCTAGGAAACTAGCTCGGGACGTTTACAATGAGCAGTACTTC.